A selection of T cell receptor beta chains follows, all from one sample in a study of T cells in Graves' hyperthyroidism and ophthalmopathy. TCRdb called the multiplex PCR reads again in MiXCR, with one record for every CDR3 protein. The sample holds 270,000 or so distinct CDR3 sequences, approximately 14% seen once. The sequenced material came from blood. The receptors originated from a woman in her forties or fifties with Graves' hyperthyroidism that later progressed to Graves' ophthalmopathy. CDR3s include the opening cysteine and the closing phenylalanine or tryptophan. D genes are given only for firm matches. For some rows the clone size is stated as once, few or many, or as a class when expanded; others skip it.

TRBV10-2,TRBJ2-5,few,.,TGCGCCAGCAGTGAAGGGGGGACCCAGTACTTC,CASSEGGTQYF
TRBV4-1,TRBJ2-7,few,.,TGCGCCAGCAGCCAAGAAAGGGCAGGGGCTGGTTCCTACGAGCAGTACTTC,CASSQERAGAGSYEQYF
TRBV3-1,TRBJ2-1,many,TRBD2,TGTGCCAGCAGCCTCCAGGTTCTAGCGGGGACCTACAATGAGCAGTTCTTC,CASSLQVLAGTYNEQFF
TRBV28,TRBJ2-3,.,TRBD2,TGTGCCAGCAGTTTAATGGGACTAGCGGGAAGTACGCAGTATTTT,CASSLMGLAGSTQYF
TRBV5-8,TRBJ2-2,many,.,TGTGCCAGCAGCCCTCGGGACCGAGCGAACACCGGGGAGCTGTTTTTT,CASSPRDRANTGELFF
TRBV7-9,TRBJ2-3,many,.,TGTGCCAGCAGCCCCCTGAGCACAGATACGCAGTATTTT,CASSPLSTDTQYF
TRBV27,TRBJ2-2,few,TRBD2,TGTGCCAGCAGTTTGACTAGCGGGAGGGCCAACACCGGGGAGCTGTTTTTT,CASSLTSGRANTGELFF
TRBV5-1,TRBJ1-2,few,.,TGCGCCAGCAGCTTGTCCGCAGGTGACTATGACTACACCTTC,CASSLSAGDYDYTF
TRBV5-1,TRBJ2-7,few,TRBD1,TGCGCCAGCAGCTTGGCACAGGGGGACGAGCAGTACTTC,CASSLAQGDEQYF
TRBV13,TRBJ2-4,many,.,TGTGCCAGCAGCTGGGACCGTGCCAAAAACATTCAGTACTTC,CASSWDRAKNIQYF
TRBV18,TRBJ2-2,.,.,TGTGCCAGCTCACTAGGGATTCCGGGAACCGGGGAGCTGTTTTTT,CASSLGIPGTGELFF
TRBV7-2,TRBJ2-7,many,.,TGTGCCAGCAGCTTAGGGAGCGCGGACTACGAGCAGTACTTC,CASSLGSADYEQYF
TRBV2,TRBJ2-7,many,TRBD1,TGTGCCAGCAGGAAACAGGGGGCATCCTACGAGGGGCAGTACTTC,CASRKQGASYEGQYF
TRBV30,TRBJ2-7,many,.,TGTGCCTGGAGAGACTACACAAGATCCTACGAGCAGTACTTC,CAWRDYTRSYEQYF
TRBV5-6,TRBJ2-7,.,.,TGTGCCAGCAGCTTATTTCGGGGCGCAGCAGGATCCGGGGGGCAGTACTTC,CASSLFRGAAGSGGQYF
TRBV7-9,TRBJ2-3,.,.,TGTGCCAGCAGCCCTGTAGGAGGAGTCCCGGCCCGGTATTTT,CASSPVGGVPARYF
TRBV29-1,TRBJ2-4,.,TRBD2,TGCAGCGTTGAATTGACTAGCGGGAGGTTTAACATTCAGTACTTC,CSVELTSGRFNIQYF